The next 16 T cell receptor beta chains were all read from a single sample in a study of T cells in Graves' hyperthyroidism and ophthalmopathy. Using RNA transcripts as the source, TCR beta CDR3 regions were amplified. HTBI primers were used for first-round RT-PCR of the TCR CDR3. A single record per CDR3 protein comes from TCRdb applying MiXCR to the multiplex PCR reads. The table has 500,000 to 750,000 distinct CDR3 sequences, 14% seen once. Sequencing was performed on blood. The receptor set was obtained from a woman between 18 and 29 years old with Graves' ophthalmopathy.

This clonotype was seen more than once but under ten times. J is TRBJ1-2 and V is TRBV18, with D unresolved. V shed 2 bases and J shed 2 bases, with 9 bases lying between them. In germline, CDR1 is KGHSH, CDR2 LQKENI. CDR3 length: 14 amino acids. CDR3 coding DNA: TGTGCCAGCTCACCAGCAGGAGAAAACTATGGCTACACCTTC. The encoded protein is CASSPAGENYGYTF. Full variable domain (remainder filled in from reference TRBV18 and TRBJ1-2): NAGVMQNPRHLVRRRGQEARLRCSPMKGHSHVYWYRQLPEEGLKFMVYLQKENIIDESGMPKERFSAEFPKEGPSILRIQQVVRGDSAAYFCASSPAGENYGYTFGSGTRLTVV.

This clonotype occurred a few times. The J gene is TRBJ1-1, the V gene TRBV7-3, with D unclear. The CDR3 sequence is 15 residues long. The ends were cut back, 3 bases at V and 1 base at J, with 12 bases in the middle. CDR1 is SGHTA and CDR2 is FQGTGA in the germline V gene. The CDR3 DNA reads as TGTGCCAGCAGCTTGATACATCGGTGGAACACTGAAGCTTTCTTT. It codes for CASSLIHRWNTEAFF. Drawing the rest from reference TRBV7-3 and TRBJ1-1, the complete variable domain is GAGVSQTPSNKVTEKGKYVELRCDPISGHTALYWYRQSLGQGPEFLIYFQGTGAADDSGLPNDRFFAVRPEGSVSTLKIQRTERGDSAVYLCASSLIHRWNTEAFFGQGTRLTVV.

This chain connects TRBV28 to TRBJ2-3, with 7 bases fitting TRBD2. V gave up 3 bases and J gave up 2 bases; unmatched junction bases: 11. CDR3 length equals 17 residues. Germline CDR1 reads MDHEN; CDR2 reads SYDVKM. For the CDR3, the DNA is TGTGCCAGCAGTTTTACGGTAGCGGGCACGTACACAGATACGCAGTATTTT. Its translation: CASSFTVAGTYTDTQYF.

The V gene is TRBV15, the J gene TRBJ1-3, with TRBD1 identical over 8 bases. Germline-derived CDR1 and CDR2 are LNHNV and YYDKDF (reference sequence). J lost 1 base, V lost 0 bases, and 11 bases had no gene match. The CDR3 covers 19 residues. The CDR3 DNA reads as TGTGCCACCAGCAGAGATCTTACGGACAGGGCGGCTTCTGGAAACACCATATATTTT. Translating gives CATSRDLTDRAASGNTIYF.

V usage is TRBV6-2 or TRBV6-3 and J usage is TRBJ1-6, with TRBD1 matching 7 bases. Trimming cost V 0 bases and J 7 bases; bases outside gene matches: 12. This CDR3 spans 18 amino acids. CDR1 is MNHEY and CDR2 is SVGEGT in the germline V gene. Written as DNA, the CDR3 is TGTGCCAGCAGTTACTCGACGAGGGGGCGCCGAGGAAATTCACCCCTCCACTTT. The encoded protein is CASSYSTRGRRGNSPLHF.

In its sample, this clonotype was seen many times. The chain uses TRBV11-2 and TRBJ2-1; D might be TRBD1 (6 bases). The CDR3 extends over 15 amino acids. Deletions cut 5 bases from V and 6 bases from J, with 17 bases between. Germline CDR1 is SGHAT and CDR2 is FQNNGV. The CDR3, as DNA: TGTGCCAGCAGCCTCTTCCTTTGGGGGCGCAATGAGCAGTTCTTC. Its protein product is CASSLFLWGRNEQFF.

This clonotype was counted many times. CDR3 region: CAISGRANEQYF. CDR3 bases: TGTGCCATCAGCGGGAGGGCGAACGAGCAGTACTTC. The genes are TRBV10-3 and TRBJ2-7; TRBD2 aligns across 8 bases. The CDR3 spans 12 residues. Germline V gives CDR1 ENHRY, CDR2 SYGVKD. With 6 bases clipped from V and 5 bases from J, the junction kept 3 bases outside the gene matches.

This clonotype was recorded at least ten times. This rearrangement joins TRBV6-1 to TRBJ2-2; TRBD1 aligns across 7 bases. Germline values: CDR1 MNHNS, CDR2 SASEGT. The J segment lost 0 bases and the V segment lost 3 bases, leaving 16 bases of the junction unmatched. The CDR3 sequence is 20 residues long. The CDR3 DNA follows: TGTGCCAGCAGTGATCCGATACGGGGACAGACTGAATCGAACACCGGGGAGCTGTTTTTT. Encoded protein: CASSDPIRGQTESNTGELFF.

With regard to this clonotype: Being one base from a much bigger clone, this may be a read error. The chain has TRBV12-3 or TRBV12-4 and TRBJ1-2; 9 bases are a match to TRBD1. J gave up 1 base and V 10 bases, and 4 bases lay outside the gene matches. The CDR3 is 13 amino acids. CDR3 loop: CATLDRGNYGYTF. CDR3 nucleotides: TGTGCCACCCTGGACAGGGGTAACTATGGCTACACCTTC.

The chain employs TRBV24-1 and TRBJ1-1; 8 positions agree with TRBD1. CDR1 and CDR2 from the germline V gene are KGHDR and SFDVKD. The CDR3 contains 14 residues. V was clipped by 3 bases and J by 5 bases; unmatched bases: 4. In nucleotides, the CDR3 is TGTGCCACCAGTGATAGGACAGGGCGGACTGAAGCTTTCTTT. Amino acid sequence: CATSDRTGRTEAFF.

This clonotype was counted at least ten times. The CDR3 protein is CASSPGPKETQYF. CDR3 sequence (DNA): TGTGCCAGCTCACCGGGACCGAAAGAGACCCAGTACTTC. The rearrangement uses TRBV18 and TRBJ2-5; D may be TRBD1 or TRBD2 (5 bases each). Trimming removed 3 bases from V and 3 bases from J, with 8 bases in between. The CDR3 totals 13 residues. Per germline, CDR1 KGHSH and CDR2 LQKENI.

The CDR3 DNA is TGTGCCAGCAGCCAAGGGTTGCTGCCCACATCCTACAATGAGCAGTTCTTC. Protein: CASSQGLLPTSYNEQFF. This rearrangement joins TRBV4-2 to TRBJ2-1; D is unresolved. Trimming shortened V by 1 base and J by 1 base, and 14 bases separated the two germline ends. The length of the CDR3 is 17 residues. CDR1 LGHNA and CDR2 YNFKEQ come from the germline V gene.

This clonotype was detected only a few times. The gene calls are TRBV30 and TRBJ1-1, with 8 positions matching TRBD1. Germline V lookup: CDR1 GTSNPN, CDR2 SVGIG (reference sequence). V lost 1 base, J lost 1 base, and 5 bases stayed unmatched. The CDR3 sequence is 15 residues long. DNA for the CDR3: TGTGCCTGGAGTGCCCGGACAGGGCCGAACACTGAAGCTTTCTTT. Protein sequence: CAWSARTGPNTEAFF.

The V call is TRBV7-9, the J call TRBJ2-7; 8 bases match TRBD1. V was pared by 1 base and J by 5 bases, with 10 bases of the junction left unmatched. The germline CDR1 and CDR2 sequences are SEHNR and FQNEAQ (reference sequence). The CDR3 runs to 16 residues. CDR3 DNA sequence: TGTGCCAGCAGCTTAGTTTGGACTGGGGACAGGAACGAGCAGTACTTC. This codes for CASSLVWTGDRNEQYF.

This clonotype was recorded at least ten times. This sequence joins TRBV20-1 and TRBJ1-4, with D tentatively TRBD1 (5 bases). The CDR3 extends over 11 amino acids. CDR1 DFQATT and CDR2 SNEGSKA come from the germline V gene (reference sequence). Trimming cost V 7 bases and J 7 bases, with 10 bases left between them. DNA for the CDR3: TGCAGTGGCCGGGACCGTGAAAAACTGTTTTTT. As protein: CSGRDREKLFF.

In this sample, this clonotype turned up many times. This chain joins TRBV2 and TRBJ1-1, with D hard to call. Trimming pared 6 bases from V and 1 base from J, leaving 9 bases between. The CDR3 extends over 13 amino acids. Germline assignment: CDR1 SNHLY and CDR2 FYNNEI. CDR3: CASRDDWNTEAFF. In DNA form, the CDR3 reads TGTGCCAGCAGAGACGATTGGAACACTGAAGCTTTCTTT.